A selection of T cell receptor beta chains follows, all from one sample in a study of blood T cell repertoires in COVID-19. Generated by immunoSEQ multiplex PCR, the TCRdb table keeps only in-frame clones and is missing some. In the table there are 30,000 to 50,000 clones, roughly 85% of which are singletons. Sequences were obtained from peripheral blood. These receptors were taken from a human donor in a cohort sampled during active COVID-19. Both conserved end residues are part of each CDR3. A D gene is named only where the DNA matches it firmly. Clone size appears in some rows only: once, few, many, or a class for an expanded clone.

j_call	v_call	clone_size	d_call	cdr3_nt	cdr3_aa
TRBJ1-5	TRBV3-1/TRBV3-2	few	NA	TGTGCCAGCAGCCAAGATTGGGGGGGCCATCAGCCCCAGCATTTT	CASSQDWGGHQPQHF
TRBJ2-7	TRBV7-9	NA	NA	TGTGCCAGTAGGAGGGAGCCCTCGGGAGAGCAGTACTTC	CASRREPSGEQYF
TRBJ1-1	TRBV4-1	NA	TRBD1	TGCGCCAGCAGCCAAGATTTGTGGGCAGGGGGACTAGGCACTGAAGCTTTCTTT	CASSQDLWAGGLGTEAFF
TRBJ2-6	TRBV7-3	NA	NA	TGTGCCAGCAGCCCCGCCGGCGCGGGCTCTGGGGCCAACGTCCTGACTTTC	CASSPAGAGSGANVLTF
TRBJ2-6	TRBV5-4	NA	NA	TGTGCCAGCAGCTTGACAGGGTCCGGGGCCAACGTCCTGACTTTC	CASSLTGSGANVLTF
TRBJ1-3	TRBV18	NA	TRBD1	TGTGCCAGCTCACCGGGACAGAGCTCTGGAAACACCATATATTTT	CASSPGQSSGNTIYF
TRBJ2-3	TRBV7-2	NA	TRBD2	TGTGCCAGCAGCTTAGCCTGGGGGACTAGCGGAGATACGCAGTATTTT	CASSLAWGTSGDTQYF
TRBJ2-7	TRBV29-1	NA	NA	TGCAGCGCCGCCAGGGGAACTTACGAGCAGTACTTC	CSAARGTYEQYF
TRBJ2-7	TRBV19	NA	TRBD2	TGTGCCAGCCATGGGGGGACTAGCGGGAGCTACGAGCAGTACTTC	CASHGGTSGSYEQYF
TRBJ2-7	TRBV7-2	NA	NA	TGTGCCAGCAGCTCGACAGGTTTCTACGAGCAGTACTTC	CASSSTGFYEQYF
TRBJ1-2	TRBV27	NA	NA	TGTGCCAGCAGTTTACGTCAGAGCCAGGCTGGCTACACCTTC	CASSLRQSQAGYTF
TRBJ2-3	TRBV5-1	once	TRBD2	TGCGCCAGCAGCTTTCCGGGACTAGCGGGAACTTTCACAGATACGCAGTATTTT	CASSFPGLAGTFTDTQYF
TRBJ1-1	TRBV30	NA	NA	TGTGCCTGGAGTGAGCCAGGTCCAGGAGCTTTCTTT	CAWSEPGPGAFF
TRBJ2-7	TRBV27	NA	NA	TGTGCCAGCAGTTTACCACAACAGGGAGCTTCCTACGAGCAGTACTTC	CASSLPQQGASYEQYF
TRBJ2-7	TRBV4-1	NA	TRBD1	TGCGCCAGCAGCCAAGATCCCCCAGGGGGCCGGCTCGAGCAGTACTTC	CASSQDPPGGRLEQYF
TRBJ1-4	TRBV9	NA	TRBD1	TGTGCCAGCAGCAGCCGGACAGGGGAAAATGAAAAACTGTTTTTT	CASSSRTGENEKLFF
TRBJ1-2	TRBV3-1/TRBV3-2	NA	TRBD1	TGTGCCAGCAGCCAAGCCACAGGGGCAACGTATGGCTACACCTTC	CASSQATGATYGYTF
TRBJ1-1	TRBV15	once	NA	TGTGCCACCAGCAGAGCGGGGTGGGGGAACACTGAAGCTTTCTTT	CATSRAGWGNTEAFF
TRBJ1-2	TRBV18	once	NA	TGTGCCAGCTCGGAGCGATATGGCTACACCTTC	CASSERYGYTF
TRBJ2-2	TRBV7-9	NA	NA	TGTGCCAGCAGCTTAGATCTGTACACCGGGGAGCTGTTTTTT	CASSLDLYTGELFF
TRBJ1-2	TRBV7-2	NA	NA	TGTGCCAGCAGCTTAGGGGTGGGCCCGAACTATGGCTACACCTTC	CASSLGVGPNYGYTF
TRBJ1-6	TRBV5-8	NA	NA	TGTGCCAGCAGTTTTGAACAGAATTCACCCCTCCACTTT	CASSFEQNSPLHF
TRBJ2-2	TRBV27	NA	NA	TGTGCCAGCAGTTTATGGAGGAGGACAGCGAACACCGGGGAGCTGTTTTTT	CASSLWRRTANTGELFF
TRBJ2-7	TRBV27	NA	TRBD2	TGTGCCAGCAGCTCTCATTCTAGCGGGAGGGCCGACGAGCAGTACTTC	CASSSHSSGRADEQYF
TRBJ1-4	TRBV4-1	NA	NA	TGCGCCAGCAGCCAAGTAGCTGTCAGCAGAGCAACTAATGAAAAACTGTTTTTT	CASSQVAVSRATNEKLFF
TRBJ1-1	TRBV10-3	once	NA	TGTGCCATCAGTGAATCGGGTAGGGGAGGGACTGAAGCTTTCTTT	CAISESGRGGTEAFF
TRBJ2-2	TRBV3-1/TRBV3-2	NA	NA	TGTGCCAGCAGCCAACTGAACACCGGGGAGCTGTTTTTT	CASSQLNTGELFF